Sequencing of this TCR beta chain was carried out in a study of CD8 T cells in ankylosing spondylitis. This CDR3 has 14 amino acids. The trim removed 4 bases at V and 8 bases at J, leaving 8 bases unmatched. The germline gives CDR1 SNHLY, CDR2 FYNNEI. This clonotype was seen ten or more times. TCRdb independently ran MiXCR on the 5' RACE reads; one entry per CDR3 protein. The sample contains fewer than 80,000 distinct CDR3 sequences, about 5.4% of which appear only once. The chain links TRBV2 to TRBJ1-1; 9 nucleotides align to TRBD1. This TCR came from a male donor with ankylosing spondylitis or in good health (not recorded which). Specimen: blood, either unsorted or a sorted T cell fraction (not recorded which). The CDR3 here is CASSGQTGGFEAFF. The CDR3 DNA is TGTGCCAGCAGTGGTCAAACAGGGGGCTTCGAAGCTTTCTTT.